The rows below give T cell receptor beta chains drawn from one sample of a study of identical twins. TCRdb processed the 5' RACE reads anew with MiXCR; each CDR3 protein has one entry. The table lists about 790,000 distinct CDR3 sequences, 15% to 20% of them singletons. This sample was also put to use in a study of T cells expressing NK-cell markers.

Input material: PBMCs. The receptors were sampled from a woman aged 18-30 years in good health. The CDR3 runs from the conserved cysteine through the conserved F or W. The D gene is left open where the match is weak. Clone size appears in some rows only: once, few, many, or a class for an expanded clone.

size	V	D	J	CDR3	DNA
NA	TRBV27	NA	TRBJ2-3	CASALSLSTDTQYF	TGTGCCAGCGCCTTATCGCTGAGCACAGATACGCAGTATTTT
NA	TRBV10-3	TRBD1	TRBJ1-5	CAISEFEGASGQPQHF	TGTGCCATCAGTGAGTTTGAGGGGGCATCAGGTCAGCCCCAGCATTTT
NA	TRBV4-1	TRBD2	TRBJ2-7	CASSPRDSGNYEQYF	TGCGCCAGCAGCCCCAGGGATAGCGGGAACTACGAGCAGTACTTC
NA	TRBV3-1	NA	TRBJ1-2	CASSQATNYGYTF	TGTGCCAGCAGCCAAGCCACTAACTATGGCTACACCTTC
NA	TRBV7-2	NA	TRBJ2-4	CASSLGKGGIQYF	TGTGCCAGCAGCTTAGGGAAGGGGGGCATTCAGTACTTC
NA	TRBV29-1	NA	TRBJ1-2	CSVRMNYGYTF	TGCAGCGTTCGGATGAACTATGGCTACACCTTC
NA	TRBV20-1	TRBD1	TRBJ2-1	CSAWSAGGHEQFF	TGCAGTGCCTGGTCAGCAGGGGGACATGAGCAGTTCTTC
NA	TRBV7-8	NA	TRBJ2-1	CASSTWDGTYNEQFF	TGTGCCAGCAGCACTTGGGACGGAACCTACAATGAGCAGTTCTTC
NA	TRBV18	NA	TRBJ2-7	CASSPGWRSEQYF	TGTGCCAGCTCACCAGGGTGGCGAAGTGAGCAGTACTTC
NA	TRBV20-1	NA	TRBJ1-4	CSAVDTAKGKLFF	TGCAGTGCTGTAGACACGGCTAAGGGGAAACTGTTTTTT
many	TRBV20-1	TRBD1	TRBJ1-5	CSAGTGNDQPQHF	TGCAGTGCTGGGACAGGGAACGATCAGCCCCAGCATTTT
few	TRBV5-1	TRBD2	TRBJ2-7	CASSSSGGWGEQYF	TGCGCCAGCAGCTCTAGCGGGGGATGGGGAGAGCAGTACTTC
few	TRBV27	NA	TRBJ2-3	CASSLVGVAADTQYF	TGTGCCAGCAGTTTAGTGGGGGTAGCCGCGGATACGCAGTATTTT
few	TRBV20-1	NA	TRBJ2-7	CSARSGQNDYEQYF	TGCAGTGCTAGATCGGGACAAAACGACTACGAGCAGTACTTC
NA	TRBV11-2	NA	TRBJ2-5	CASSEVRETQYF	TGTGCCAGCAGCGAGGTCAGGGAGACCCAGTACTTC
NA	TRBV4-1	TRBD2	TRBJ2-1	CASSRKGTSGGRSSYNEQFF	TGCGCCAGCAGCCGAAAGGGTACTAGCGGGGGCCGAAGCTCCTACAATGAGCAGTTCTTC
few	TRBV10-3	NA	TRBJ2-2	CAISESKGRNTGELFF	TGTGCCATCAGTGAGTCGAAGGGACGGAACACCGGGGAGCTGTTTTTT
few	TRBV5-1	NA	TRBJ2-3	CASSLGRIGTSTDTQYF	TGCGCCAGCAGCTTGGGGCGTATCGGTACTAGCACAGATACGCAGTATTTT
few	TRBV20-1	NA	TRBJ2-3	CSARDLRGPDTQYF	TGCAGTGCTAGAGATCTGCGAGGACCAGATACGCAGTATTTT
few	TRBV25-1	NA	TRBJ1-2	CASSGGGAYPYGYTF	TGTGCCAGCAGTGGGGGGGGCGCCTATCCCTATGGCTACACCTTC
NA	TRBV7-8	TRBD2	TRBJ2-3	CASSFRTSGRETDTQYF	TGTGCCAGCAGCTTCCGGACTAGCGGGAGGGAGACAGATACGCAGTATTTT
few	TRBV12-5	NA	TRBJ1-1	CASETGPGTEAFF	TGTGCTAGCGAGACAGGTCCGGGGACTGAAGCTTTCTTT
few	TRBV5-1	TRBD1	TRBJ2-4	CASSYMGQGLIIAKNIQYF	TGCGCCAGCAGTTATATGGGACAGGGGCTTATCATCGCCAAAAACATTCAGTACTTC
few	TRBV7-8	TRBD1	TRBJ2-7	CASSPGQGRPYEQYF	TGTGCCAGCAGCCCCGGACAGGGGCGACCCTACGAGCAGTACTTC
many	TRBV4-2	NA	TRBJ2-7	CASSQDGGAAEQYF	TGTGCCAGCAGCCAAGACGGGGGAGCGGCGGAGCAGTACTTC
few	TRBV7-2	NA	TRBJ2-7	CASSLIVGGSYEQYF	TGTGCCAGCAGCTTAATCGTGGGAGGATCCTACGAGCAGTACTTC
few	TRBV5-5	NA	TRBJ2-1	CASSFRLGRDSYNEQFF	TGTGCCAGCAGCTTCCGGTTGGGGCGCGACTCCTACAATGAGCAGTTCTTC
NA	TRBV20-1	NA	TRBJ2-3	CSAPPRGPSTDTQYF	TGCAGTGCCCCCCCCCGGGGGCCGAGTACAGATACGCAGTATTTT
many	TRBV12-3/TRBV12-4	NA	TRBJ2-7	CASSLRGWDEQYF	TGTGCCAGCAGTTTAAGGGGCTGGGACGAGCAGTACTTC
few	TRBV11-2	NA	TRBJ2-7	CASSSHETDRQYF	TGTGCCAGCAGCTCACACGAGACAGACAGGCAGTACTTC
NA	TRBV20-1	TRBD2	TRBJ2-3	CSARTAGLAGGTDTQYF	TGCAGTGCTAGAACGGCGGGACTAGCGGGGGGCACAGATACGCAGTATTTT
NA	TRBV29-1	TRBD1	TRBJ2-1	CSVLGGQGSNEQFF	TGCAGCGTTCTAGGGGGACAGGGGAGTAATGAGCAGTTCTTC
NA	TRBV29-1	NA	TRBJ1-2	CSVWGQGWGNYGYTF	TGCAGCGTTTGGGGGCAGGGCTGGGGGAACTATGGCTACACCTTC
NA	TRBV7-2	TRBD2	TRBJ2-1	CASSLGSGRINEQFF	TGTGCCAGCAGCTTAGGGAGCGGGAGGATTAATGAGCAGTTCTTC
NA	TRBV11-3	NA	TRBJ1-6	CASSLWLGQENSPLHF	TGTGCCAGCAGCTTATGGCTTGGGCAGGAGAATTCACCCCTCCACTTT
NA	TRBV10-2	NA	TRBJ2-1	CASMGNGYNEQFF	TGCGCCAGCATGGGGAACGGGTACAATGAGCAGTTCTTC
few	TRBV6-4	TRBD2	TRBJ2-3	CASSDSPSGSTDTQYF	TGTGCCAGCAGTGACTCGCCTAGCGGGAGCACAGATACGCAGTATTTT
many	TRBV5-1	NA	TRBJ2-1	CASSPYSESYNEQFF	TGCGCCAGCAGCCCGTACTCTGAATCCTACAATGAGCAGTTCTTC
few	TRBV6-1	TRBD2	TRBJ2-7	CASRSLAGAYEQYF	TGTGCCAGCAGATCACTAGCGGGAGCCTACGAGCAGTACTTC
NA	TRBV11-1	TRBD1	TRBJ2-7	CASSSNQGAYEQYF	TGTGCCAGCAGCTCGAACCAGGGGGCCTACGAGCAGTACTTC
NA	TRBV11-2	NA	TRBJ2-2	CASSLIELAGELFF	TGTGCCAGCAGCTTAATTGAATTGGCCGGGGAGCTGTTTTTT
NA	TRBV7-9	NA	TRBJ2-7	CASSLASQYEQYF	TGTGCCAGCAGCTTGGCTAGTCAATACGAGCAGTACTTC
few	TRBV12-3/TRBV12-4	NA	TRBJ1-2	CARTVPPNYGYTF	TGTGCCAGAACAGTACCTCCTAACTATGGCTACACCTTC
NA	TRBV20-1	TRBD2	TRBJ2-7	CSARDRREGLDEQYF	TGCAGTGCTAGAGATAGGCGGGAGGGCCTAGACGAGCAGTACTTC
NA	TRBV20-1	TRBD2	TRBJ2-7	CSARDPTSGDYEQYF	TGCAGTGCTAGAGATCCGACTAGCGGGGACTACGAGCAGTACTTC
NA	TRBV7-9	NA	TRBJ2-7	CASSLVAGNGDEQYF	TGTGCCAGCAGCTTAGTGGCAGGGAATGGCGACGAGCAGTACTTC
NA	TRBV20-1	TRBD2	TRBJ2-1	CSASLAGGYNEQFF	TGCAGTGCTAGTCTAGCGGGGGGCTACAATGAGCAGTTCTTC
few	TRBV12-3/TRBV12-4	NA	TRBJ2-1	CASSRASRQFF	TGTGCCAGCAGCCGAGCTAGCCGGCAGTTCTTC
few	TRBV6-6	TRBD1	TRBJ1-1	CASTTGYTEAFF	TGTGCCAGCACGACAGGGTACACTGAAGCTTTCTTT
few	TRBV2	NA	TRBJ1-1	CASSEGVSTPSFF	TGTGCCAGCAGTGAGGGAGTTTCCACTCCGTCTTTCTTT
NA	TRBV6-5	TRBD1	TRBJ2-7	CASSLRFATGNEQYF	TGTGCCAGCAGTTTACGCTTTGCGACAGGGAACGAGCAGTACTTC
NA	TRBV11-2	NA	TRBJ2-7	CASSFSRGPRYEQYF	TGTGCCAGCAGCTTCTCGCGAGGCCCACGCTACGAGCAGTACTTC
NA	TRBV12-5	TRBD2	TRBJ2-1	CASGLAPGLHNEQFF	TGTGCTAGTGGTTTGGCCCCGGGACTACACAATGAGCAGTTCTTC
few	TRBV19	NA	TRBJ2-6	CASTHRVLTGGANVLTF	TGTGCCAGTACCCACAGGGTCCTTACCGGTGGGGCCAACGTCCTGACTTTC